These T cell receptor beta chains were read from a single sample in a study of regulatory T cells in long-lasting Graves disease. TCRdb ran MiXCR on the multiplex PCR reads and lists one entry per CDR3 protein. The sample yields roughly 610,000 distinct CDR3 sequences, more than 15% seen once. The same sample was also used in a study of T cells in Graves' hyperthyroidism and ophthalmopathy.

Material: peripheral blood mononuclear cells (PBMCs), obtained at new diagnosis, from a patient treated with antithyroid drugs. Receptors originate from a man younger than 30 with Graves disease. The CDR3 runs from the conserved cysteine through the conserved F or W. The D gene is left open where the match is weak. For some rows the clone size is stated as once, few or many, or as a class when expanded; others skip it.

j_call,d_call,clone_size,v_call,cdr3_nt,cdr3_aa
TRBJ1-1,NA,few,TRBV5-4,TGTGCCAGCAGCCCGGTAGGGGCGGCTGAAGCTTTCTTT,CASSPVGAAEAFF
TRBJ2-3,NA,many,TRBV6-1,TGTGCCAGCAGTCCTTTCTTGGGCGGAGATACGCAGTATTTT,CASSPFLGGDTQYF
TRBJ1-5,TRBD1,NA,TRBV12-5,TGTGCTAGTGGTTGGGACCGGACAGGGACTGGCCAGCCCCAGCATTTT,CASGWDRTGTGQPQHF
TRBJ1-2,TRBD1,many,TRBV6-1,TGTGCCAGCAAACTTCCCTGGACAGGGGAGGGCTACACCTTC,CASKLPWTGEGYTF
TRBJ1-1,TRBD1,many,TRBV6-2/TRBV6-3,TGTGCCAGCAGTTACCTGACAGGGCGCGGCACTGAAGCTTTCTTT,CASSYLTGRGTEAFF
TRBJ1-2,NA,NA,TRBV5-6,TGTGCCAGCAGCTCGGGGGGCGGCAGGGGAGCTGGCTACACCTTC,CASSSGGGRGAGYTF
TRBJ2-1,NA,NA,TRBV6-1,TGTGCCAGCAGTGAAGAGGTTAGGGACCGTAACAATGAGCAGTTCTTC,CASSEEVRDRNNEQFF
TRBJ2-7,NA,NA,TRBV10-2,TGCGCCAGCAGAAAGGGACCGGATTACGAGCAGTACTTC,CASRKGPDYEQYF
TRBJ1-2,NA,few,TRBV5-6,TGTGCCAGCAGCCCGCGGAGGCCCCTTAGGGGCTACACCTTC,CASSPRRPLRGYTF
TRBJ2-3,TRBD2,many,TRBV7-8,TGTGCCAGCAGCTTAGATGGGTTAGCGGGATTTAGCACAGATACGCAGTATTTT,CASSLDGLAGFSTDTQYF
TRBJ2-5,NA,many,TRBV30,TGTGCCTGGAGTAAGCAGGGACGGGAGACCCAGTACTTC,CAWSKQGRETQYF
TRBJ1-4,NA,few,TRBV7-9,TGTGCCAGCAGCTTAGTGGAAAAGAATGAAAAACTGTTTTTT,CASSLVEKNEKLFF
TRBJ2-5,TRBD2,few,TRBV20-1,TGCAGTGCTAGAGATCCCCTACTAGCGGGAGTGGTTCGCGAGACCCAGTACTTC,CSARDPLLAGVVRETQYF
TRBJ2-7,TRBD2,few,TRBV7-6,TGTGCCAGCAGCCAACATGGGGGGGGATTCCTCTCCTACGAGCAGTACTTC,CASSQHGGGFLSYEQYF
TRBJ2-1,TRBD2,many,TRBV2,TGTGCCAGCAGGCAGGAGACTAGCGCCAGTACGGACCAGTTCTTC,CASRQETSASTDQFF
TRBJ2-6,NA,few,TRBV11-2,TGTGCCAGCAGCTTAGTAGGTTTCGGCAGACTCTCTGGGGCCAACGTCCTGACTTTC,CASSLVGFGRLSGANVLTF
TRBJ1-5,TRBD1,few,TRBV19,TGTGCCACCAATGCGCCGGGACAGGGGTTACAGCCCCAGCATTTT,CATNAPGQGLQPQHF
TRBJ1-3,NA,NA,TRBV10-3,TGTGCCATCAGTGAGGGGACGGTGGGTGGAAACACCATATATTTT,CAISEGTVGGNTIYF
TRBJ1-1,NA,many,TRBV4-1,TGTGCCAGCAGCCAAGGAGATATGGGGACGAACACTGAAGCTTTCTTT,CASSQGDMGTNTEAFF
TRBJ1-5,NA,NA,TRBV6-1,TGTGCCAGCAGCCCCCGCATTACCGAGGCCCAGCATTTT,CASSPRITEAQHF
TRBJ2-7,TRBD2,many,TRBV6-1,TGTGCCAGCAGATCTAGCGGGAGGTCCTCCGAGCAGTACTTC,CASRSSGRSSEQYF
TRBJ1-2,NA,NA,TRBV9,TGTGCCAGCAGCGTAGCGGCCAGCCCCTATGGCTACACCTTC,CASSVAASPYGYTF
TRBJ2-3,NA,NA,TRBV20-1,TGCAGTGCTAGAGATCTAGGGGGGGGGTCAGATACGCAGTATTTT,CSARDLGGGSDTQYF
TRBJ2-1,NA,many,TRBV30,TGTGCCTGGAGAACGACAGGTCACAATGAGCAGTTCTTC,CAWRTTGHNEQFF
TRBJ2-2,NA,few,TRBV20-1,TGCAGTGCCCGGGGTGGGCGGGAGAACACCGGGGAGCTGTTTTTT,CSARGGRENTGELFF
TRBJ2-7,NA,NA,TRBV19,TGTGCCAGTAGCACTAGACTAGAGGAGGAGCAGTACTTC,CASSTRLEEEQYF
TRBJ2-5,NA,NA,TRBV30,TGTGCCTGGAACCCCGACCGCGGGACCCAGTACTTC,CAWNPDRGTQYF